This T cell receptor beta chain is from a study of blood T cells in healthy people across ages. This clonotype has only one observation. A second about 6 to 12 cycle PCR used barcoded and J-beta primers. Each cDNA molecule was tagged by a template-switch adaptor that had 12 random nucleotides. Sequencing recovered at least 2.5 million CDR3-containing paired-end reads from each sample. MiXCR, run by TCRdb on the 5' RACE reads, gives a single entry per CDR3 protein. The table shows just over 1 million distinct CDR3 sequences, with around 43% occurring only once. Healthy Caucasian individuals from Russia aged 6 to 90 were enrolled as donors. With each sample, at least 6 micrograms of total RNA were extracted. Germline CDR1 ENHRY, CDR2 SYGVKD. The CDR3 covers 16 residues. Unmatched junction bases numbered 4, after V lost 3 bases and J lost 0 bases.

The specimen sequenced was blood. The V and J genes are TRBV10-3 and TRBJ2-7, with 11 bases lining up with TRBD1. This clonotype was obtained from a woman aged 60 to 75 in good health. CDR3 in amino acids: CAISDLGQGVSYEQYF. As DNA, the CDR3 is TGTGCCATCAGTGACCTGGGACAGGGGGTCTCCTACGAGCAGTACTTC.